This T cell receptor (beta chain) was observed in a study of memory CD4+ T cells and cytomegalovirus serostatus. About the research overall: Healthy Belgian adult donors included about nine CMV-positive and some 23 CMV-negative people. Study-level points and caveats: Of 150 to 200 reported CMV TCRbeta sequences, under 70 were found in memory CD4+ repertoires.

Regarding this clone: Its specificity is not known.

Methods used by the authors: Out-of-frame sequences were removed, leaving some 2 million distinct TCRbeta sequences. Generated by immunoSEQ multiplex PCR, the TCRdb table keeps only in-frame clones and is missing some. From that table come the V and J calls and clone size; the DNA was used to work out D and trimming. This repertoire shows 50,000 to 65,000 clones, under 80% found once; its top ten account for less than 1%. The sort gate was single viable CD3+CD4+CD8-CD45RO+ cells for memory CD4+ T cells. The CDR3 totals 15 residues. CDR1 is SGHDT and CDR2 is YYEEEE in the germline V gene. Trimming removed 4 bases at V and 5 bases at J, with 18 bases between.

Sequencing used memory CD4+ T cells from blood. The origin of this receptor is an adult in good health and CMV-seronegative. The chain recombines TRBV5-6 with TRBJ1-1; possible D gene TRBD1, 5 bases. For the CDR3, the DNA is TGTGCCAGCAGCCCTACCGGGACCAAGAGGACTGAAGCTTTCTTT. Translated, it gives CASSPTGTKRTEAFF.